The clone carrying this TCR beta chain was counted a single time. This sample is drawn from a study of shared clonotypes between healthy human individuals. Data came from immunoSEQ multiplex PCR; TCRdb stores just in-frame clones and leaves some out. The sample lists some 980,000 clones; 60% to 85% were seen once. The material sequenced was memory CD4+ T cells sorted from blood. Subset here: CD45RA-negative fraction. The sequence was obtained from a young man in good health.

The chain's CDR3 is CASSLNRGQGNTIYF. In DNA form, the CDR3 reads TGCGCCAGCAGCTTAAACAGGGGGCAAGGAAACACCATATATTTT. The V and J genes are TRBV5-1 and TRBJ1-3, with 9 bases lining up with TRBD1. With V trimmed by 2 bases and J by 4 bases, 4 bases remained unmatched. CDR1 is SGHRS and CDR2 is YFSETQ in the germline V gene. This CDR3 contains 15 residues.